Presented here are 12 T cell receptor beta chains from one specimen sequenced in a study of control samples from healthy donors and cancer patients. Sequencing used immunoSEQ multiplex PCR; TCRdb keeps in-frame clones, though not all of them. The listing contains about 210,000 clones. The sequencing sample was made of blood. These receptors all come from a woman under 40 in good health.

The genes are TRBV4-1 and TRBJ1-5; maybe TRBD1 (6 bases). Between the trimmed V and J ends, which lost 3 bases and 1 base, there was a span of 10 bases. This CDR3 is built from 15 residues. The germline V gene encodes CDR1 MGHRA and CDR2 YSYEKL. This CDR3 reads CASSHNRESNQPQHF. CDR3 DNA: TGCGCCAGCAGCCACAACAGGGAAAGCAATCAGCCCCAGCATTTT.

V and J are TRBV11-2 and TRBJ1-1; TRBD1 aligns across 9 bases. Germline V CDR1 and CDR2: SGHAT, FQNNGV. The CDR3 has 14 residues. V was clipped by 5 bases and J by 7 bases; unmatched bases: 8. The CDR3 bases are TGTGCCAGCAGCCAGGACAGGGGAGCGGGTGAAGCTTTCTTT. Translated: CASSQDRGAGEAFF.

The genes are TRBV27 and TRBJ1-1, with unresolved D. V dropped 2 bases and J dropped 1 base, with 11 bases sitting between them. The CDR3 loop spans 15 amino acids. Germline V gene lookup returns CDR1 MNHEY and CDR2 SMNVEV (reference sequence). CDR3 amino acids: CASSLGWLRNTEAFF. The CDR3 region has the DNA TGTGCCAGCAGTTTAGGGTGGCTGAGGAACACTGAAGCTTTCTTT.

Here the CDR3 reads CASSFGRSHTDTQYF. The CDR3 DNA reads TGCGCCAGCAGCTTCGGCAGGAGCCACACAGATACGCAGTATTTT. This chain links TRBV5-1 with TRBJ2-3; D is unclear. From germline, CDR1 is SGHRS and CDR2 YFSETQ. CDR3 length equals 15 residues. With 2 bases removed from V and 2 bases from J, the gap between germline ends came to 12 bases.

The chain uses TRBV19 and TRBJ2-1; 7 bases match TRBD1. This CDR3 is 14 amino acids long. Germline CDR1 LNHDA, CDR2 SQIVND (reference sequence). The V segment lost 3 bases and the J segment 10 bases; nucleotides outside the gene matches: 9. The CDR3 DNA is TGTGCCAGTAGTATTCACCCCCAGACAGGGGAGCAGTTCTTC. This codes for CASSIHPQTGEQFF.

This chain connects TRBV7-2 to TRBJ1-1; tentative D call: TRBD1 (6 bases). Deletions cut 5 bases from V and 4 bases from J, with 11 bases between. This CDR3 has 13 amino acids. The germline V gene encodes CDR1 SGHTA and CDR2 FQGNSA. The CDR3 sequence: CASSLRGSTEAFF. Here the CDR3 DNA reads TGTGCCAGCAGCCTCAGGGGTTCCACTGAAGCTTTCTTT.

The chain couples TRBV28 to TRBJ1-6; D unresolved. Germline-derived CDR1 and CDR2 are MDHEN and SYDVKM. The germline V and J ends were trimmed by 3 bases and 6 bases, with 12 bases remaining between them. The CDR3 has 15 residues. The CDR3 DNA reads as TGTGCCAGCAGTTTGGTCACGGCAGCTAATTCACCCCTCCACTTT. Amino acid sequence: CASSLVTAANSPLHF. Supplemented by reference TRBV28 and TRBJ1-6, the full variable domain reads DVKVTQSSRYLVKRTGEKVFLECVQDMDHENMFWYRQDPGLGLRLIYFSYDVKMKEKGDIPEGYSVSREKKERFSLILESASTNQTSMYLCASSLVTAANSPLHFGNGTRLTVT.

The rearrangement links TRBV5-1 to TRBJ1-2; 9 bases are shared with TRBD1. Germline CDR1 is SGHRS and CDR2 is YFSETQ. The CDR3 consists of 15 residues. Trimming cost V 3 bases and J 4 bases; bases outside gene matches: 7. The chain's CDR3 is CASSSTGTGSYGYTF. The CDR3 DNA reads TGCGCCAGCAGCTCCACCGGGACAGGGTCCTATGGCTACACCTTC.

The V call is TRBV18, the J call TRBJ2-1; D gene uncertain. The CDR3 has 13 residues. CDR1 and CDR2 (germline): KGHSH, LQKENI. V lost 7 bases to trimming and J lost 4 bases, with 11 bases between them. The CDR3 DNA is TGTGCCAGCTTACAGAGCCATTACAATGAGCAGTTCTTC. It is translated as CASLQSHYNEQFF.

This sequence joins TRBV4-1 and TRBJ1-1; no firm D call. CDR1 and CDR2 from the germline V gene are MGHRA and YSYEKL. There are 13 residues in the CDR3. Trimming removed 3 bases from V and 1 base from J, with 6 bases in between. The DNA for the CDR3 is TGCGCCAGCAGCCAGCAAGAGAACACTGAAGCTTTCTTT. Translated: CASSQQENTEAFF.

The genes are TRBV12-3 or TRBV12-4 and TRBJ1-4, with 9 bases lining up with TRBD1. The V and J ends lost 5 bases and 10 bases, in that order; junction bases with no gene match: 5. The CDR3 consists of 13 residues. The CDR3 loop is CASSPSDRGKLFF. The DNA for the CDR3 is TGTGCCAGCAGTCCGTCGGACAGGGGAAAACTGTTTTTT.

The chain uses TRBV25-1 and TRBJ1-5, with D maybe TRBD1 (6 bases). The germline CDR1 and CDR2 sequences are MGHDK and SYGVNS. This CDR3 comprises 14 residues. V lost 6 bases, J lost 4 bases, and 13 bases lay in between. CDR3 in DNA: TGTGCCAGCAGCGTTACAGGGATAAATCAGCCCCAGCATTTT. It specifies CASSVTGINQPQHF.